Each of the 17 T cell receptor beta chains below was sequenced from the same sample in a study of cytotoxic CD8 clonotypes in ibrutinib-treated CLL. The assay was immunoSEQ multiplex PCR, and TCRdb's table has in-frame clones only and misses some. Of roughly 160,000 clones detected, 70% to 85% appear once; the ten largest clones hold over 2%. The specimen comprised PBMCs, sampled after 12 months of ibrutinib treatment. These receptors were obtained from a human donor with chronic lymphocytic leukemia.

V is TRBV19 and J is TRBJ1-2, with 8 bases aligning to TRBD1. Trimming removed 7 bases from V and 4 bases from J; junction bases left unmatched: 8. CDR3 length equals 14 residues. The germline gives CDR1 LNHDA, CDR2 SQIVND (reference sequence). The CDR3 DNA is TGTGCCAGTAACCTCAGGGGGCAGGGCTATGGCTACACCTTC. Encoded protein: CASNLRGQGYGYTF. Full variable domain (rest looked up from reference TRBV19 and TRBJ1-2): DGGITQSPKYLFRKEGQNVTLSCEQNLNHDAMYWYRQDPGQGLRLIYYSQIVNDFQKGDIAEGYSVSREKKESFPLTVTSAQKNPTAFYLCASNLRGQGYGYTFGSGTRLTVV.

The V call is TRBV10-1, the J call TRBJ2-1; unclear D gene. The CDR3 extends over 12 amino acids. With 5 bases removed from V and 13 bases from J, the gap between germline ends came to 15 bases. CDR1 and CDR2 (germline): WNHNN, SYGVQD (reference sequence). The CDR3 protein is CASSLGTRPQFF. The CDR3 nucleotides are TGCGCCAGCAGTTTAGGAACCCGCCCCCAGTTCTTC.

This clone was found a few times. This chain uses TRBV5-1 with TRBJ2-3, with D hard to call. CDR3 length: 11 residues. Germline V gene sequence: CDR1 SGHRS, CDR2 YFSETQ. V gave up 0 bases and J gave up 6 bases, with 2 bases separating them. The CDR3 is CASSLGDTQYF. The CDR3 nucleotides read TGCGCCAGCAGCTTGGGGGATACGCAGTATTTT.

V usage is TRBV4-3 and J usage is TRBJ1-1; tentatively, D is TRBD1 (5 bases). Germline V CDR1 and CDR2: LGHNA, YSLEER. The V end was cut by 3 bases, the J end by 2 bases, with 13 bases between. The CDR3 runs to 15 residues. The CDR3 DNA reads as TGCGCCAGCAGCCAGGCCGGGACCGTAAACACTGAAGCTTTCTTT. This encodes CASSQAGTVNTEAFF.

This chain joins TRBV7-9 and TRBJ1-1, with TRBD1 identical over 8 bases. After removal of 5 bases from V and 1 base from J, the junction contained 9 bases not matched to a gene. This CDR3 is built from 16 residues. Germline assignment: CDR1 SEHNR and CDR2 FQNEAQ (reference sequence). The CDR3 reads CASSRTTGGPNTEAFF. CDR3 nucleotides: TGTGCCAGCAGCCGGACTACAGGGGGACCGAACACTGAAGCTTTCTTT. Supplemented by reference TRBV7-9 and TRBJ1-1, the full variable domain reads DTGVSQNPRHKITKRGQNVTFRCDPISEHNRLYWYRQTLGQGPEFLTYFQNEAQLEKSRLLSDRFSAERPKGSFSTLEIQRTEQGDSAMYLCASSRTTGGPNTEAFFGQGTRLTVV.

This sequence joins TRBV19 and TRBJ1-5; TRBD1 matches at 7 bases. Germline CDR1 is LNHDA and CDR2 is SQIVND (reference sequence). V lost 4 bases to trimming and J lost 3 bases; unmatched junction nucleotides: 9. CDR3 size: 16 residues. The CDR3 nucleotides are TGTGCCAGTAGTACCTTAACAGGGGCCACCAATCAGCCCCAGCATTTT. Encoded protein: CASSTLTGATNQPQHF. Filled out from reference TRBV19 and TRBJ1-5, the complete variable domain reads DGGITQSPKYLFRKEGQNVTLSCEQNLNHDAMYWYRQDPGQGLRLIYYSQIVNDFQKGDIAEGYSVSREKKESFPLTVTSAQKNPTAFYLCASSTLTGATNQPQHFGDGTRLSIL.

The chain combines TRBV19 with TRBJ2-4; 9 bases are a match to TRBD1. Germline CDR1 is LNHDA and CDR2 is SQIVND (reference sequence). V gave up 5 bases and J gave up 5 bases; unmatched junction bases: 7. There are 15 residues in the CDR3. CDR3 coding DNA: TGTGCCAGTAGTTACAGGGGGCTAAGCGAAAACATTCAGTACTTC. Its protein product is CASSYRGLSENIQYF.

This clone was recorded only once. This chain links TRBV30 with TRBJ2-1, with D unresolved. The CDR3 totals 14 residues. V gave up 0 bases and J gave up 9 bases, with 15 bases separating them. Germline CDR1 reads GTSNPN; CDR2 reads SVGIG (reference sequence). CDR3 residues: CAWSVGQAISEQFF. CDR3 in DNA: TGTGCCTGGAGTGTTGGGCAGGCCATCTCTGAGCAGTTCTTC. The full variable domain, rest sourced from reference TRBV30 and TRBJ2-1, is SQTIHQWPATLVQPVGSPLSLECTVEGTSNPNLYWYRQAAGRGLQLLFYSVGIGQISSEVPQNLSASRPQDRQFILSSKKLLLSDSGFYLCAWSVGQAISEQFFGPGTRLTVL.

The chain combines TRBV6-5 with TRBJ2-7; 10 bases map to TRBD2. Germline assignment: CDR1 MNHEY and CDR2 SVGAGI. The trim removed 5 bases at V and 3 bases at J, leaving 1 base unmatched. CDR3 length: 13 amino acids. The CDR3 DNA is TGTGCCAGCAGTAGGACTAGCGGCTACGAGCAGTACTTC. It translates to CASSRTSGYEQYF.

The genes are TRBV4-3 and TRBJ1-6; D unclear. This CDR3 has 15 amino acids. Between the trimmed V and J ends, which lost 1 base and 8 bases, there was a span of 12 bases. The germline V gene encodes CDR1 LGHNA and CDR2 YSLEER. The chain's CDR3 is CASSQVERLYSPLHF. The CDR3 nucleotides read TGCGCCAGCAGCCAAGTAGAGCGTCTTTATTCACCCCTCCACTTT.

There are many counts of this clone. The chain employs TRBV6-6 and TRBJ1-2; D is undetermined. V was shortened by 7 bases and J by 5 bases, with 14 bases between the two germline ends. This CDR3 is built from 13 residues. CDR1 MNHNY and CDR2 SVGAGI come from the germline V gene (reference sequence). This CDR3 reads CASNRGNLYGYTF. The DNA for the CDR3 is TGTGCCAGCAATCGGGGAAACCTTTATGGCTACACCTTC.

The J gene is TRBJ2-5, the V gene TRBV7-9; TRBD2 matches at 9 bases. This CDR3 is built from 15 residues. The trim removed 4 bases at V and 5 bases at J, leaving 8 bases unmatched. Looked up from germline, CDR1 is SEHNR and CDR2 is FQNEAQ (reference sequence). CDR3 DNA sequence: TGTGCCAGCAGCTCGCGGGGGGGCCGGTTGGAGACCCAGTACTTC. It yields the protein CASSSRGGRLETQYF.

The CDR3 region is CASSSNAQYF. As DNA, the CDR3 is TGTGCCAGCAGCTCGAATGCGCAGTATTTT. The chain combines TRBV7-9 with TRBJ2-3; D is undetermined. The V end was cut by 4 bases, the J end by 10 bases, with 6 bases between. The germline V gene encodes CDR1 SEHNR and CDR2 FQNEAQ (reference sequence). There are 10 residues in the CDR3. The complete variable domain, with remaining parts taken from reference TRBV7-9 and TRBJ2-3, reads DTGVSQNPRHKITKRGQNVTFRCDPISEHNRLYWYRQTLGQGPEFLTYFQNEAQLEKSRLLSDRFSAERPKGSFSTLEIQRTEQGDSAMYLCASSSNAQYFGPGTRLTVL.

The chain recombines TRBV7-2 with TRBJ1-3, with 12 bases matching TRBD1. The CDR3 runs to 15 residues. CDR1 SGHTA and CDR2 FQGNSA come from the germline V gene. With 5 bases clipped from V and 3 bases from J, the junction kept 2 bases outside the gene matches. The CDR3 sequence: CASSRDRGLGNTIYF. As DNA, the CDR3 is TGTGCCAGCAGCAGGGACAGGGGGCTTGGAAACACCATATATTTT.

V is TRBV28 and J is TRBJ1-2; TRBD1 might be the D (6 bases). V was pared by 7 bases and J by 3 bases, with 15 bases between. Germline CDR1 MDHEN, CDR2 SYDVKM. The length of the CDR3 is 14 residues. This chain's CDR3 is CASTKGQTYYGYTF. CDR3 DNA sequence: TGTGCCAGCACCAAAGGACAGACCTACTATGGCTACACCTTC.

The chain links TRBV2 to TRBJ1-1; D might be TRBD1 (5 bases). The CDR3 contains 13 residues. V was trimmed by 6 bases and J by 11 bases, leaving 19 bases between them. Per germline, CDR1 SNHLY and CDR2 FYNNEI. The CDR3 sequence: CASRQTGTVNAFF. CDR3 coding DNA: TGTGCCAGCAGGCAAACCGGGACCGTGAACGCTTTCTTT.

This clone was counted once. V usage is TRBV6-4 and J usage is TRBJ2-1, with D possibly TRBD2 on 6 matching bases. V dropped 4 bases and J dropped 8 bases, with 15 bases sitting between them. The CDR3 is 14 amino acids. Germline values: CDR1 MRHNA, CDR2 SNTAGT. CDR3 sequence reads: CASSVGNGGDEQFF. For the CDR3, the DNA is TGTGCCAGCAGTGTGGGCAACGGAGGGGATGAGCAGTTCTTC.